This entry concerns a single T cell receptor beta chain. What it binds is unknown. This may be a read error, as it is one base from a much larger clone. This specimen belongs to a study of tumor and adjacent non-tumor tissue in lung cancer. Study-wide background: There were about 12 adenocarcinoma, a couple of squamous cell carcinoma and 1 small cell lung cancer cases.

The template was RNA from unsorted bulk tissue. Notes on the study in general: In normal lung, the top 100 clones were significantly more dominant than in tumor. Significantly higher TCR diversity was found in tumor than normal lung.

The germline V gene encodes CDR1 KGHDR and CDR2 SFDVKD. The length of the CDR3 is 13 residues. A modified ARM-PCR protocol with three rounds of nested PCR amplified TCRbeta. TCRdb ran MiXCR on the multiplex PCR reads and lists one entry per CDR3 protein. The table shows approximately 90,000 distinct CDR3 sequences, with approximately 57% occurring only once. The receptor was isolated from a man in his 70s with non-small cell lung cancer. The sample was lung tumor tissue. The chain recombines TRBV24-1 with TRBJ2-1, with 10 nucleotides matching TRBD1. The chain's CDR3 is CVTRQGAGNEQFF. The DNA for the CDR3 is TGTGTCACCAGACAGGGGGCAGGGAATGAGCAGTTCTTC.